The rows below give T cell receptor beta chains drawn from one sample of a study of blood T cell repertoires in COVID-19. TCRdb's copy holds only in-frame clones and misses some; the assay was immunoSEQ multiplex PCR. The sample contains 100,000 to 150,000 clones, roughly 83% of which appear only once. The sample consisted of peripheral blood. The receptors here all came from a man aged 40-49 years with active or convalescent COVID-19. Both conserved end residues are part of each CDR3. The order of the fields is D gene, J gene, V gene, clone size, CDR3 protein, CDR3 DNA. The D gene is left open where the match is weak. For some rows the clone size is stated as once, few or many, or as a class when expanded; others skip it.

TRBD1 | TRBJ1-2 | TRBV19 | . | CASTSTGTGAYYGYTF | TGTGCCAGTACCTCCACCGGGACAGGGGCGTACTATGGCTACACCTTC
. | TRBJ1-4 | TRBV5-8 | . | CASSPWQGLNEKLFF | TGTGCCAGCAGCCCCTGGCAGGGGTTAAATGAAAAACTGTTTTTT
. | TRBJ1-2 | TRBV7-9 | once | CASSLAVAGDNYGYTF | TGTGCCAGCAGCTTAGCGGTGGCAGGGGATAATTATGGCTACACCTTC
TRBD1 | TRBJ2-2 | TRBV30 | . | CAWTSKGQGIGELFF | TGTGCCTGGACCTCCAAGGGACAGGGGATCGGGGAGCTGTTTTTT
TRBD1 | TRBJ1-2 | TRBV5-6 | . | CASSLGTGTYGYTF | TGTGCCAGCAGCTTGGGGACAGGGACCTATGGCTACACCTTC
TRBD2 | TRBJ2-1 | TRBV12-3/TRBV12-4 | . | CASWTSGRSEQFF | TGTGCCAGCTGGACTAGCGGGAGGAGTGAGCAGTTCTTC
TRBD2 | TRBJ2-1 | TRBV18 | once | CASSPPRTRNEQFF | TGTGCCAGCTCACCACCTCGGACTAGGAATGAGCAGTTCTTC
. | TRBJ1-6 | TRBV27 | . | CASSPTPRGSPLHF | TGTGCCAGCAGTCCTACCCCTAGGGGGTCACCCCTCCACTTT
. | TRBJ2-1 | TRBV7-2 | . | CASSQGQPNEQFF | TGTGCCAGCAGCCAAGGACAGCCCAATGAGCAGTTCTTC
. | TRBJ2-5 | TRBV12-5 | . | CASGWSKQGDSETQYF | TGTGCTAGTGGTTGGTCAAAACAGGGAGATTCCGAGACCCAGTACTTC
TRBD1 | TRBJ1-3 | TRBV5-4 | . | CASTLFGQAFSGNTIYF | TGTGCCAGCACCTTGTTCGGACAGGCTTTCTCTGGAAACACCATATATTTT
TRBD1 | TRBJ2-3 | TRBV10-1 | once | CASSTGTGAGDTQYF | TGCGCCAGCAGTACCGGGACAGGGGCGGGAGATACGCAGTATTTT
TRBD2 | TRBJ2-7 | TRBV27 | . | CASSASGTSGGPTSYEQYF | TGTGCCAGCAGTGCTTCCGGGACTAGCGGGGGGCCGACCTCCTACGAGCAGTACTTC
. | TRBJ1-2 | TRBV30 | . | CAWSLGHGYTF | TGTGCCTGGAGTCTCGGTCATGGCTACACCTTC
. | TRBJ2-2 | TRBV12-5 | . | CASGLGATGELFF | TGTGCTAGTGGTTTGGGCGCGACCGGGGAGCTGTTTTTT
. | TRBJ1-5 | TRBV7-2 | few | CASSAAGYRAGQPQHF | TGTGCCAGCAGCGCTGCAGGCTACAGGGCCGGGCAGCCCCAGCATTTT
TRBD2 | TRBJ2-7 | TRBV3-1/TRBV3-2 | . | CASSQYDGTSGYEQYF | TGTGCCAGCAGCCAATACGATGGGACTAGCGGTTACGAGCAGTACTTC
. | TRBJ2-5 | TRBV5-1 | . | CASSVKVAGFVETQYF | TGCGCCAGCAGCGTTAAGGTAGCTGGGTTTGTAGAGACCCAGTACTTC
. | TRBJ1-1 | TRBV6-5 | . | CASSYGRRGLGTEAFF | TGTGCCAGCAGTTACGGTAGAAGGGGGTTGGGGACTGAAGCTTTCTTT
. | TRBJ2-7 | TRBV19 | once | CASSPRQRTSSSYEQYF | TGTGCCAGTAGTCCCCGACAGCGAACAAGCTCATCCTACGAGCAGTACTTC
. | TRBJ2-7 | TRBV2 | . | CASKVGEPYEQYF | TGTGCCAGCAAGGTGGGAGAGCCCTACGAGCAGTACTTC
TRBD2 | TRBJ2-3 | TRBV7-3 | . | CASTRAGLSTDTQYF | TGTGCCAGCACCAGAGCGGGGTTGAGCACAGATACGCAGTATTTT
. | TRBJ1-1 | TRBV6-1 | once | CASSETGSRAFF | TGTGCCAGCAGTGAAACCGGTTCGAGAGCTTTCTTT
. | TRBJ1-1 | TRBV5-4 | . | CASSFPMNTEAFF | TGTGCCAGCAGCTTTCCCATGAACACTGAAGCTTTCTTT
TRBD1 | TRBJ1-2 | TRBV5-1 | . | CASSPDRQTNYGYTF | TGCGCCAGCAGCCCGGACAGGCAGACTAACTATGGCTACACCTTC
. | TRBJ2-1 | TRBV13 | . | CASSSEKASVGNEQFF | TGTGCCAGCAGCTCCGAAAAGGCTAGCGTCGGGAATGAGCAGTTCTTC
. | TRBJ2-2 | TRBV19 | . | CASSIPAGLVPGELFF | TGTGCCAGTAGTATACCTGCGGGATTGGTACCCGGGGAGCTGTTTTTT